The next 12 T cell receptor beta chains were all read from a single sample in a study of blood T cell repertoires in COVID-19. Clones were read by immunoSEQ multiplex PCR, and TCRdb kept only the in-frame ones, dropping some. The sample includes around 100,000 clones, around two thirds of them seen just once. Sequencing was done on a sample of peripheral blood. The receptors were sampled from a man between 65 and 85 years old with COVID-19, enrolled during active disease.

The chain uses TRBV28 and TRBJ2-7; TRBD2 matches 9 bases. Germline V gene sequence: CDR1 MDHEN, CDR2 SYDVKM. This CDR3 comprises 15 residues. The trim removed 6 bases at V and 0 bases at J, leaving 6 bases unmatched. The CDR3 here is CASSPQAGGSYEQYF. DNA for the CDR3: TGTGCCAGCAGCCCCCAAGCGGGAGGCTCCTACGAGCAGTACTTC.

The rearrangement joins TRBV29-1 to TRBJ2-2, with D tentatively TRBD2 (5 bases). The germline CDR1 and CDR2 sequences are SQVTM and ANQGSEA. The V end was cut by 6 bases, the J end by 1 base, with 9 bases between. The CDR3 length is 13 residues. CDR3 amino acids: CSVDEGNTGELFF. The CDR3 nucleotides read TGCAGCGTAGACGAGGGGAACACCGGGGAGCTGTTTTTT.

The chain uses TRBV9 and TRBJ2-1; 8 bases agree with TRBD2. The length of the CDR3 is 16 residues. V was pared by 0 bases and J by 1 base, with 3 bases of the junction left unmatched. The germline CDR1 and CDR2 sequences are SGDLS and YYNGEE. For the CDR3, the DNA is TGTGCCAGCAGCGTAGGTAGCGGGACGTCCTACAATGAGCAGTTCTTC. Translated: CASSVGSGTSYNEQFF.

This clone was counted a single time. The chain employs TRBV10-3 and TRBJ1-1; D remains ambiguous. The CDR3 spans 15 residues. V lost 0 bases and J lost 2, with 10 bases in between. Germline CDR1 reads ENHRY; CDR2 reads SYGVKD. CDR3 region: CAISESRTANTEAFF. Here the CDR3 DNA reads TGTGCCATCAGTGAGTCGAGAACAGCTAACACTGAAGCTTTCTTT.

CDR3 residues: CASSQSGTGYGYTF. The CDR3 bases are TGCGCCAGCAGCCAGTCCGGGACAGGCTATGGCTACACCTTC. The chain recombines TRBV4-1 with TRBJ1-2; 8 bases agree with TRBD1. The CDR3 contains 14 residues. V gave up 3 bases and J gave up 4 bases; unmatched junction bases: 4. Germline V CDR1 and CDR2: MGHRA, YSYEKL.

This clone has just a few counts. The chain is built from TRBV19 and TRBJ2-7, with D possibly TRBD2 on 5 matching bases. Germline V CDR1 and CDR2: LNHDA, SQIVND (reference sequence). The CDR3 has 14 residues. V shed 5 bases and J shed 2 bases, with 13 bases lying between them. CDR3 amino acids: CASSPGSNPYEQYF. The CDR3 DNA follows: TGTGCCAGTAGTCCGGGGTCAAATCCCTACGAGCAGTACTTC.

The genes are TRBV5-1 and TRBJ2-5; TRBD2 matches at 10 bases. Germline lookup yields CDR1 SGHRS and CDR2 YFSETQ. This CDR3 has 14 amino acids. With 5 bases clipped from V and 5 bases from J, the junction kept 6 bases outside the gene matches. The CDR3 DNA sequence: TGCGCCAGCAGAACCGGGACTAGCGCTGAGACCCAGTACTTC. This codes for CASRTGTSAETQYF.

This clone was seen a handful of times. The chain carries TRBV4-3 and TRBJ1-4; D might be TRBD1 (5 bases). The CDR3 covers 13 residues. Trimming removed 2 bases from V and 8 bases from J, with 9 bases in between. Germline V gene data show CDR1 as LGHNA and CDR2 as YSLEER. CDR3 amino acids: CASSQQGGEKLFF. The CDR3 DNA sequence: TGCGCCAGCAGCCAACAGGGAGGAGAAAAACTGTTTTTT.

The J gene is TRBJ1-2, the V gene TRBV9; TRBD1 matches 7 bases. Trimming cost V 3 bases and J 9 bases; bases outside gene matches: 14. Germline CDR1 reads SGDLS; CDR2 reads YYNGEE. The CDR3 has 15 residues. The CDR3 here is CASSESLGDSGSYTF. DNA for the CDR3: TGTGCCAGCAGCGAGTCTCTTGGGGACAGTGGAAGCTACACCTTC.

The V gene is TRBV14, the J gene TRBJ1-1; 9 bases match TRBD1. The CDR3 loop spans 15 amino acids. Unmatched junction bases numbered 4, after V lost 4 bases and J lost 1 base. Per germline, CDR1 SGHDN and CDR2 FVKESK. This CDR3 reads CASSPGTGTNTEAFF. CDR3 nucleotide sequence: TGTGCCAGCAGCCCAGGGACAGGGACGAACACTGAAGCTTTCTTT.

The rearrangement uses TRBV28 and TRBJ1-4, with D perhaps matching TRBD1 (6 bases). Germline V gene sequence: CDR1 MDHEN, CDR2 SYDVKM. The CDR3 loop spans 14 amino acids. The V gene lost 6 bases and the J gene lost 5 bases, with 13 bases spanning the gap. The CDR3 is CASSRDTSNEKLFF. The CDR3 coding sequence is TGTGCCAGCAGCCGGGACACATCAAATGAAAAACTGTTTTTT.

This clone was detected only a few times. The V gene is TRBV4-1, the J gene TRBJ2-7; TRBD2 aligns across 10 bases. Germline-derived CDR1 and CDR2 are MGHRA and YSYEKL. J lost 6 bases, V lost 6 bases, and 11 bases had no gene match. The CDR3 length is 15 residues. The CDR3 reads CASRGYSGRHPEQYF. CDR3 bases: TGCGCCAGCAGGGGATATAGCGGGAGGCACCCCGAGCAGTACTTC.